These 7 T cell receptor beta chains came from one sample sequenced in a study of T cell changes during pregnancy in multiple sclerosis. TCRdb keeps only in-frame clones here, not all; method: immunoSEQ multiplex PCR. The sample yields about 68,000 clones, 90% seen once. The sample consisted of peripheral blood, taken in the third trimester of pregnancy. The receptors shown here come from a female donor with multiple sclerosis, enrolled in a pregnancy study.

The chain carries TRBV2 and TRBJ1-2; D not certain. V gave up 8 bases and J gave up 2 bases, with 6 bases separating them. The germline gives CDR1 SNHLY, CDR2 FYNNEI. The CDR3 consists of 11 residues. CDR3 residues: CASRLNYGYTF. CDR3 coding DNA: TGTGCCAGCCGTTTAAACTATGGCTACACCTTC.

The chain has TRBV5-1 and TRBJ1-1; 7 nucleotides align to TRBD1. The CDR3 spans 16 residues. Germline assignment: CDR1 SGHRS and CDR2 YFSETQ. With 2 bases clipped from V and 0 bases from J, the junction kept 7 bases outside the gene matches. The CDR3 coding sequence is TGCGCCAGCAGCTTACGAGGGACAGCTGTGAACACTGAAGCTTTCTTT. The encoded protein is CASSLRGTAVNTEAFF.

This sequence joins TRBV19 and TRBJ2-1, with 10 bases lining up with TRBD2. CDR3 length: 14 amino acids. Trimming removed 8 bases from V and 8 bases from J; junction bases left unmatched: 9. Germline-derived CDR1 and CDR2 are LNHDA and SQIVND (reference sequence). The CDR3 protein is CASLAGAMKDEQFF. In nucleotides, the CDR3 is TGTGCCAGTCTAGCGGGGGCCATGAAGGATGAGCAGTTCTTC.

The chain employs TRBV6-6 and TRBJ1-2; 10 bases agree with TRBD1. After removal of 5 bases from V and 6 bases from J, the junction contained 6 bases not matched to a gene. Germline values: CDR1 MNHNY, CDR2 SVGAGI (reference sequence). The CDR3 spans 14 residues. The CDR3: CASSLAGQGHGYTF. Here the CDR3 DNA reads TGTGCCAGCAGTCTGGCGGGACAGGGGCATGGCTACACCTTC.

DNA for the CDR3: TGTGCCAGCAGCTTCCGGGGACATAACAATCAGCCCCAGCATTTT. Translating it yields CASSFRGHNNQPQHF. The genes are TRBV7-2 and TRBJ1-5; possible D gene TRBD1, 6 bases. The V gene's germline CDR1 is SGHTA and CDR2 FQGNSA. Trimming removed 3 bases from V and 3 bases from J, with 12 bases in between. The CDR3 runs to 15 residues. Looking up the rest from reference TRBV7-2 and TRBJ1-5 gives the full variable domain: GAGVSQSPSNKVTEKGKDVELRCDPISGHTALYWYRQSLGQGLEFLIYFQGNSAPDKSGLPSDRFSAERTGGSVSTLTIQRTQQEDSAVYLCASSFRGHNNQPQHFGDGTRLSIL.

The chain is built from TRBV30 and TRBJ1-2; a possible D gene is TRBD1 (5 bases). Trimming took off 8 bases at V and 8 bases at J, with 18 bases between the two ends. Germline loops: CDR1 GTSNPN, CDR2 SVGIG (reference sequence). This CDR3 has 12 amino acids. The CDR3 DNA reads TGTGCCCGGGACTCCGGGGGGGGAGGCTACACCTTC. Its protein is CARDSGGGGYTF. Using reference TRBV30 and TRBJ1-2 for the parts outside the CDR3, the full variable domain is SQTIHQWPATLVQPVGSPLSLECTVEGTSNPNLYWYRQAAGRGLQLLFYSVGIGQISSEVPQNLSASRPQDRQFILSSKKLLLSDSGFYLCARDSGGGGYTFGSGTRLTVV.

CDR3 protein: CASSLVKGQLVPAYEQYF. The CDR3 nucleotides are TGTGCCAGCAGCTTGGTTAAGGGACAGTTAGTTCCGGCCTACGAGCAGTACTTC. V and J are TRBV7-9 and TRBJ2-7; 7 bases agree with TRBD1. There are 18 residues in the CDR3. Trimming at V came to 3 bases and at J to 2 bases, leaving 16 bases not matched to a gene. Germline values: CDR1 SEHNR, CDR2 FQNEAQ (reference sequence).